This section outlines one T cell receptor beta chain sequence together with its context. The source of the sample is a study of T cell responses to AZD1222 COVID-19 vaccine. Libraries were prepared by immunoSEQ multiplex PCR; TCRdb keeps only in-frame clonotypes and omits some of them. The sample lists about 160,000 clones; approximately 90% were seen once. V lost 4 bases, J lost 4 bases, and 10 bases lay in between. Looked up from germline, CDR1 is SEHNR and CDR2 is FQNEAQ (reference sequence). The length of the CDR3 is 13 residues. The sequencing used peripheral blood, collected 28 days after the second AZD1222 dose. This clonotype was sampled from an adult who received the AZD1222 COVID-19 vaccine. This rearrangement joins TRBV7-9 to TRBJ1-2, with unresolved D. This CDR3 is CASSSDASYGYTF. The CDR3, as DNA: TGTGCCAGCAGCTCCGATGCTTCCTATGGCTACACCTTC.